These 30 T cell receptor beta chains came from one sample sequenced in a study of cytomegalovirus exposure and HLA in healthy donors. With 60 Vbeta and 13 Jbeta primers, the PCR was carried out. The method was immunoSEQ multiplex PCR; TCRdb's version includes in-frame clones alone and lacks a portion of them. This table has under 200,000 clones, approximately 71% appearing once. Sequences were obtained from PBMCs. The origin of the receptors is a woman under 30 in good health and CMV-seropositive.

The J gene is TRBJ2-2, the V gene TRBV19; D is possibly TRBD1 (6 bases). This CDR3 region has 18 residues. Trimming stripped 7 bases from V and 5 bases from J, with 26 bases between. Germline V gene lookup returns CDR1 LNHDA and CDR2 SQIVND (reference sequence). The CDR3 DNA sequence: TGTGCCAGTACGATCTTCGGCCAGGGGATTGGGAAAACCGGGGAGCTGTTTTTT. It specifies CASTIFGQGIGKTGELFF.

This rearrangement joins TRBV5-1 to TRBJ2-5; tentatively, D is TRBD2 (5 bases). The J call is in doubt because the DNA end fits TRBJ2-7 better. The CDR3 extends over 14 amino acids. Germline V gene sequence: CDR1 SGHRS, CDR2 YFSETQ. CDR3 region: CASSSTTTSYEQYF. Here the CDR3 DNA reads TGCGCCAGCAGCTCTACGACTACCTCCTACGAGCAGTACTTC.

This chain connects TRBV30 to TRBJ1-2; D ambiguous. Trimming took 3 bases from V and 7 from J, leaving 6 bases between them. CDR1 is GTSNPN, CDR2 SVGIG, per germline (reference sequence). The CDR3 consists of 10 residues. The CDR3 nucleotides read TGTGCCTGGAGCGGTCGTGGCTACACCTTC. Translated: CAWSGRGYTF.

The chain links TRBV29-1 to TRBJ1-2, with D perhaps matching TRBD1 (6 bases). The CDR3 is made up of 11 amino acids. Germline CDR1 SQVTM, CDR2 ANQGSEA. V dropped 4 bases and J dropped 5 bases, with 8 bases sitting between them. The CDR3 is CSVGTVYGYTF. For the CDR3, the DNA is TGCAGCGTTGGGACAGTATATGGCTACACCTTC.

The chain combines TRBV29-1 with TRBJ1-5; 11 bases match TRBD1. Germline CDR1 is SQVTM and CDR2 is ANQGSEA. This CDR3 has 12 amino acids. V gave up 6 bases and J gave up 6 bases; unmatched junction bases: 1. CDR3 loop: CSVGTGGQPQHF. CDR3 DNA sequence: TGCAGCGTCGGGACAGGGGGTCAGCCCCAGCATTTT.

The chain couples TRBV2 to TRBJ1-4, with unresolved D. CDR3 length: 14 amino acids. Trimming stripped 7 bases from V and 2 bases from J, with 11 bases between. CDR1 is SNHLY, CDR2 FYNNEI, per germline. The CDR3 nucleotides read TGTGCCAGCAATAGCGCGTCGACTAATGAAAAACTGTTTTTT. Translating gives CASNSASTNEKLFF. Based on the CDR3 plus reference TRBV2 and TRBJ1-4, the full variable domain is EPEVTQTPSHQVTQMGQEVILRCVPISNHLYFYWYRQILGQKVEFLVSFYNNEISEKSEIFDDQFSVERPDGSNFTLKIRSTKLEDSAMYFCASNSASTNEKLFFGSGTQLSVL.

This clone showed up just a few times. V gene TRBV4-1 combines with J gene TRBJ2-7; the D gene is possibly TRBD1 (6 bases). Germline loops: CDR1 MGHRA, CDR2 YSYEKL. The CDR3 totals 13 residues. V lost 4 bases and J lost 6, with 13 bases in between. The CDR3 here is CASSLVGGAEQYF. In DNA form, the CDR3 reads TGCGCCAGCAGCCTAGTAGGGGGAGCCGAGCAGTACTTC.

The CDR3 sequence: CASSPRTGVYSNQPQHF. The DNA for the CDR3 is TGTGCCAGCAGTCCCCGGACAGGAGTTTATAGCAATCAGCCCCAGCATTTT. V is TRBV27 and J is TRBJ1-5; 7 bases align to TRBD1. Germline CDR1 and CDR2: MNHEY and SMNVEV (reference sequence). This CDR3 region has 17 residues. Trimming removed 5 bases from V and 0 bases from J; junction bases left unmatched: 10.

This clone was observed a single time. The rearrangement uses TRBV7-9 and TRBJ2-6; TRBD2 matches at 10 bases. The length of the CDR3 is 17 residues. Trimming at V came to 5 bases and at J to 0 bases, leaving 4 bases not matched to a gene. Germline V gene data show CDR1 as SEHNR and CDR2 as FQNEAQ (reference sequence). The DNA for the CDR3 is TGTGCCAGCAGCAAACTAGCGGGGTTCTCTGGGGCCAACGTCCTGACTTTC. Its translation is CASSKLAGFSGANVLTF.

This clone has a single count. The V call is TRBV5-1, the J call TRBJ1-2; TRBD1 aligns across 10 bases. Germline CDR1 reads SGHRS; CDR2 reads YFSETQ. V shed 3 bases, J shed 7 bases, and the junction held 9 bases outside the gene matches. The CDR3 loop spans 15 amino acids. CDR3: CASSSGQGKLSGYTF. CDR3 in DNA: TGCGCCAGCAGCTCGGGACAGGGGAAATTAAGTGGCTACACCTTC.

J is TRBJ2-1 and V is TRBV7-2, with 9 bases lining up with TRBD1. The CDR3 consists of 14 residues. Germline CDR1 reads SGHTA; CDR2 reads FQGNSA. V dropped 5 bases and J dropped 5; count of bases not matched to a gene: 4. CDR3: CASSPDRGNNEQFF. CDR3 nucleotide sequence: TGTGCCAGCAGCCCCGACAGGGGGAACAATGAGCAGTTCTTC.

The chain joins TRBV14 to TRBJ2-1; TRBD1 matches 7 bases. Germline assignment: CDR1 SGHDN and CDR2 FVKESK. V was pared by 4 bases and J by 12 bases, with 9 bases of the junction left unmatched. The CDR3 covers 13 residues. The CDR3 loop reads CASSRSDREAQFF. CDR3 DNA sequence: TGTGCCAGCAGCCGATCAGACAGGGAAGCGCAGTTCTTC.

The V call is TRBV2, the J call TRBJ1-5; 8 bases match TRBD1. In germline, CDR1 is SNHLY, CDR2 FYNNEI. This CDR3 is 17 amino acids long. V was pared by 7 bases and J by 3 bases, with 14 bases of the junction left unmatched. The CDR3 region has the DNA TGTGCCAGCACCTTTCAACAGGGGGACCCCGACAATCAGCCCCAGCATTTT. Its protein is CASTFQQGDPDNQPQHF.

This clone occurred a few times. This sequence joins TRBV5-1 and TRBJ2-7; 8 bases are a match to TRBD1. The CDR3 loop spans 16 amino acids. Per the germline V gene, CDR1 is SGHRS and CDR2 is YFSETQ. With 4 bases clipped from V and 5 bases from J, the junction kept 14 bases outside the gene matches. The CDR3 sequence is CASSNHDRGGGNEQYF. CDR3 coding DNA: TGCGCCAGCAGCAATCACGACAGGGGCGGAGGGAACGAGCAGTACTTC. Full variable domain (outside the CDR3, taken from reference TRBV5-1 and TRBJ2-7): KAGVTQTPRYLIKTRGQQVTLSCSPISGHRSVSWYQQTPGQGLQFLFEYFSETQRNKGNFPGRFSGRQFSNSRSEMNVSTLELGDSALYLCASSNHDRGGGNEQYFGPGTRLTVT.

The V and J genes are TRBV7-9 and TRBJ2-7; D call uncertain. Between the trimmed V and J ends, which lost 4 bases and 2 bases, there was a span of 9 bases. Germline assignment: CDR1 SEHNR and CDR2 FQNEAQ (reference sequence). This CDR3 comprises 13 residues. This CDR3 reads CASSSVRTYEQYF. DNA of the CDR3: TGTGCCAGCAGCTCAGTTCGAACCTACGAGCAGTACTTC.

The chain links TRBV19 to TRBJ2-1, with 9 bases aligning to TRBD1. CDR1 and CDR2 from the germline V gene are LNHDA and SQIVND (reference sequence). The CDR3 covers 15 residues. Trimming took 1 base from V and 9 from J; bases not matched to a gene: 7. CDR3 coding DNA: TGTGCCAGTAGTATAGGGGGGACAGGGTGGAGTGAGCAGTTCTTC. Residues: CASSIGGTGWSEQFF.

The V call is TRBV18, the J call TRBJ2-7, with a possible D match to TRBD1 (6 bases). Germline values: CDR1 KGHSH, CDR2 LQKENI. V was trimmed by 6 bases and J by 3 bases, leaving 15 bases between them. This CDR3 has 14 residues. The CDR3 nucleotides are TGTGCCAGCTCCGCCGGGACACTCTTCTACGAGCAGTACTTC. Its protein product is CASSAGTLFYEQYF.

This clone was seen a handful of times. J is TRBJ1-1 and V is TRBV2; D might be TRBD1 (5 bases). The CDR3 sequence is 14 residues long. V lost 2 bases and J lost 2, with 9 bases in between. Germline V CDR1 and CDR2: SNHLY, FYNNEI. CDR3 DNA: TGTGCCAGCAGTGAACACGGGGGTAACACTGAAGCTTTCTTT. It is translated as CASSEHGGNTEAFF.

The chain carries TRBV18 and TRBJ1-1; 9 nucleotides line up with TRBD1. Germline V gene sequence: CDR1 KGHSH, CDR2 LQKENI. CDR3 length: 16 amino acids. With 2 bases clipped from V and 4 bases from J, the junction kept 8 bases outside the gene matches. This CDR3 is CASSPNPGQGRTEAFF. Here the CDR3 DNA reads TGTGCCAGCTCACCAAACCCGGGACAGGGACGCACTGAAGCTTTCTTT.

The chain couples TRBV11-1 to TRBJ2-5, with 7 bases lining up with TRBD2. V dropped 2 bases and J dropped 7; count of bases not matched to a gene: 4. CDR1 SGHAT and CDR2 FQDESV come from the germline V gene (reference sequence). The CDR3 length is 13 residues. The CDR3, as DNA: TGTGCCAGCAGCTTATACGGCGGGGGGACCCAGTACTTC. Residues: CASSLYGGGTQYF. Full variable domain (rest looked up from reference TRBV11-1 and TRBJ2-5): EAEVAQSPRYKITEKSQAVAFWCDPISGHATLYWYRQILGQGPELLVQFQDESVVDDSQLPKDRFSAERLKGVDSTLKIQPAELGDSAMYLCASSLYGGGTQYFGPGTRLLVL.

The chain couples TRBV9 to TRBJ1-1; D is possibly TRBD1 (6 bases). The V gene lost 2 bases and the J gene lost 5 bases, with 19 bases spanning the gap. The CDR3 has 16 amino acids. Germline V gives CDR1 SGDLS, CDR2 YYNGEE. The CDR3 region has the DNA TGTGCCAGCAGCGTTAATCCGGGGGGCAGAGCAACTGAAGCTTTCTTT. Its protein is CASSVNPGGRATEAFF.

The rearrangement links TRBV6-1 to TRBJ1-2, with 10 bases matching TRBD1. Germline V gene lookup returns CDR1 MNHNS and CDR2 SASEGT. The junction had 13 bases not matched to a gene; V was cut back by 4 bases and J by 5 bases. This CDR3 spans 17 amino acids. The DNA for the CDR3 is TGTGCCAGCAGTGCTTCCGGGACAGGGGCGGGGGAATATGGCTACACCTTC. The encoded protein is CASSASGTGAGEYGYTF.

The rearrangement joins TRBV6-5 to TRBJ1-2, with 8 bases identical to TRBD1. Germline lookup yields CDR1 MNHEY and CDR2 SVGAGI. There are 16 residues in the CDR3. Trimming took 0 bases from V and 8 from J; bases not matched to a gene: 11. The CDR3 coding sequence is TGTGCCAGCAGTTACTCGCTTCTGACAGGGGTGGAGGGCTACACCTTC. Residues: CASSYSLLTGVEGYTF.

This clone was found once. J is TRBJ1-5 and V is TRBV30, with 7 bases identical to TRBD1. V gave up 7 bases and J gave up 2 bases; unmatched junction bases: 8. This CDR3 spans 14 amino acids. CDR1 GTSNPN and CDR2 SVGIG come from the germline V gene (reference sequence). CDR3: CASSTGAGNQPQHF. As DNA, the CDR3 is TGTGCCTCGTCCACAGGGGCCGGCAATCAGCCCCAGCATTTT.

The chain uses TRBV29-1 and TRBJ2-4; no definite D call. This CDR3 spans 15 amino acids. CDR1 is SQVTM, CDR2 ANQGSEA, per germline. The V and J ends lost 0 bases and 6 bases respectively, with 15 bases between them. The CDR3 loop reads CSVEDLSTNRNIQYF. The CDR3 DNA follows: TGCAGCGTTGAAGATCTATCAACGAACCGAAACATTCAGTACTTC.

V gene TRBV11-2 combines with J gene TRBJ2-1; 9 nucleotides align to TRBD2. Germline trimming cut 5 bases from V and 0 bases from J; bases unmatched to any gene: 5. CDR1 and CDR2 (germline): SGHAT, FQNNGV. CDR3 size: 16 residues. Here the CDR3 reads CASSPTSGSSYNEQFF. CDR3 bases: TGTGCCAGCAGCCCGACTAGCGGTAGCTCCTACAATGAGCAGTTCTTC.

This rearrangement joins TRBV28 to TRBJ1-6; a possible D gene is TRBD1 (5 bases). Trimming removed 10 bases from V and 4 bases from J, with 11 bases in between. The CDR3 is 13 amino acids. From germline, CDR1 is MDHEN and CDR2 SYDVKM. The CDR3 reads CATKQAYNSPLHF. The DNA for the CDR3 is TGTGCCACCAAACAGGCTTATAATTCACCCCTCCACTTT.

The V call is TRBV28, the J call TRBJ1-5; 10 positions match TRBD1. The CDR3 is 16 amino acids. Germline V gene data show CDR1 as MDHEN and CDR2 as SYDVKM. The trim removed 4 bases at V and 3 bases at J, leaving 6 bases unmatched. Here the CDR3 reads CASSSPGTGVNQPQHF. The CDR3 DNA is TGTGCCAGCAGTTCGCCAGGGACAGGGGTCAATCAGCCCCAGCATTTT.

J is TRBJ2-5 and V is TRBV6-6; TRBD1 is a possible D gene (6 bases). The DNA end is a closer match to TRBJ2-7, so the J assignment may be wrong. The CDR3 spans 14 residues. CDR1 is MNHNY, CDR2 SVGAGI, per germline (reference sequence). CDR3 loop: CASSQGGYGYEQYF. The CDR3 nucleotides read TGTGCCAGCAGTCAAGGGGGATACGGCTACGAGCAGTACTTC.

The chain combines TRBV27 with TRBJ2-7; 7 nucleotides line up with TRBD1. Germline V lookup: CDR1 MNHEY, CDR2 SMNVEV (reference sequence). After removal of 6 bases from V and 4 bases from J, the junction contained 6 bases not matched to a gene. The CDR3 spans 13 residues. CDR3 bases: TGTGCCAGCAGCCGGACAGGCCGTTACGAGCAGTACTTC. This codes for CASSRTGRYEQYF.